This TCR beta chain is from a study of T cell changes during pregnancy in multiple sclerosis. Assay: immunoSEQ multiplex PCR; the TCRdb copy retains only in-frame clones and omits some. The sample has roughly 34,000 clones, approximately 90% seen once; the top ten hold around 3.3%. From germline, CDR1 is SGHDT and CDR2 YYEEEE. The V gene lost 0 bases and the J gene lost 8 bases, with 5 bases spanning the gap. This CDR3 region has 11 residues. The starting material was CD8+ T cells from peripheral blood mononuclear cells, obtained in the third trimester of pregnancy. The J gene is TRBJ1-2, the V gene TRBV5-6; the D gene is possibly TRBD1 (5 bases). The sequence derives from a female donor with multiple sclerosis, enrolled in a pregnancy study. The CDR3 sequence: CASSLGTGYTF. DNA for the CDR3: TGTGCCAGCAGCTTGGGGACAGGCTACACCTTC.